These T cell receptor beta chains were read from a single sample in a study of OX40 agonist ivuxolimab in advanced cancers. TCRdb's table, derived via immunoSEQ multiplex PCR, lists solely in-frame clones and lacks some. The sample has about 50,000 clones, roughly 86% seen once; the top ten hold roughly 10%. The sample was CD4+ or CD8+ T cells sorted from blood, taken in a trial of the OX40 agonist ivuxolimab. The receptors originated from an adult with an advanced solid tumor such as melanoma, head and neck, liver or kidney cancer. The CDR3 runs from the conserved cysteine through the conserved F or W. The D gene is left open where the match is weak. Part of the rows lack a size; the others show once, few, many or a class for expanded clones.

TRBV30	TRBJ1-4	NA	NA	TGTGCCTGGAGTGTTCTCGTGGGGCCAACTAATGAAAAACTGTTTTTT	CAWSVLVGPTNEKLFF
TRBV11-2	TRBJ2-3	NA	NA	TGTGCCAGCAGCCCCAGGGATACGCAGTATTTT	CASSPRDTQYF
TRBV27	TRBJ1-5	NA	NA	TGTGCCAGCAGTTTATTCTGGGGGGGTCAGCCCCAGCATTTT	CASSLFWGGQPQHF
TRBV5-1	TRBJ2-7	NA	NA	TGCGCCAGCAGCTTGGCGGCCCCACAAGAGGCATCCTACGAGCAGTACTTC	CASSLAAPQEASYEQYF
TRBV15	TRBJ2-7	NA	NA	TGTGCCACCAGCAGAGATTCCCCGACCTACGAGCAGTACTTC	CATSRDSPTYEQYF
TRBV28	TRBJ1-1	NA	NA	TGTGCCAGCAGTTTATCTTTGGCCACTGAAGCTTTCTTT	CASSLSLATEAFF
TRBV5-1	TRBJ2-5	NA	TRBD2	TGCGCCAGCATTGGGCCGACTAGCGGCCAAGAGACCCAGTACTTC	CASIGPTSGQETQYF
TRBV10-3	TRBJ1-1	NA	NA	TGTGCCATCAGTCCTGACGGGGAAAGTGCGAACACTGAAGCTTTCTTT	CAISPDGESANTEAFF
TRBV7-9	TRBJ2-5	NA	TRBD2	TGTGCCAGCAGCTCGGGGGGAATTTGGGTAGAGACCCAGTACTTC	CASSSGGIWVETQYF
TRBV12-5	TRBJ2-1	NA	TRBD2	TGTGCTAGTGGTTGGGGACTAGCGGCCGATGAGCAGTTCTTC	CASGWGLAADEQFF
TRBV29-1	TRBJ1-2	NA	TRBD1	TGCAGCGTTGACCCCCGGGACAGACATGGCTACACCTTC	CSVDPRDRHGYTF
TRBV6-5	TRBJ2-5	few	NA	TGTGCCAGCAGTTTTACGCCGACAGTGGAAGAGACCCAGTACTTC	CASSFTPTVEETQYF
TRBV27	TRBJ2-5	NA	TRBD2	TGTGCCAGCAGTCCCGAGACTAGCGGGGACCAAGAGACCCAGTACTTC	CASSPETSGDQETQYF
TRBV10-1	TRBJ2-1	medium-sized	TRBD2	TGCGCCAGCATCCCCGGGACTAGCGGGCAGTTCTTC	CASIPGTSGQFF
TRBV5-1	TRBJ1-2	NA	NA	TGCGCCAGCAGCTTGATTACTCTGGGGGAATTTAACTATGGCTACACCTTC	CASSLITLGEFNYGYTF
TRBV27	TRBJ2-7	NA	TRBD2	TGTGCCAGCAGTTTGGGCGGGAGTTTGGTCGAGCAGTACTTC	CASSLGGSLVEQYF
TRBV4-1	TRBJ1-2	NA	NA	TGCGCCAGCGGCCAAGACGGGGGAGCCGGCCACACCTTC	CASGQDGGAGHTF
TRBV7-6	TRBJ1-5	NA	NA	TGTGCCAGCAGCTTGGGGGGAAACTATCAGCCCCAGCATTTT	CASSLGGNYQPQHF
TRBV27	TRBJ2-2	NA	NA	TGTGCCAGCAGTCTTCCTTGGGGGGAGCTGTTTTTT	CASSLPWGELFF
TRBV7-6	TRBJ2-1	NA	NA	TGTGCCAGCAGCTCTGAGCAGTTCTTC	CASSSEQFF
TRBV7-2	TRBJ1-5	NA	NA	TGTGCCAGCAGCTTAGCCGGTCAGCCCCAGCATTTT	CASSLAGQPQHF
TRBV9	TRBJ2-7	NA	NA	TGTGCCAGCAGCCCCACGGGCTACGAGCAGTACTTC	CASSPTGYEQYF
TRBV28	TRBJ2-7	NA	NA	TGTGCCAGCAGTTTAGGCCCGAATTCCTACGAGCAGTACTTC	CASSLGPNSYEQYF
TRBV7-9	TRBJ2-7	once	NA	TGTGCCAGCAGCGCCCACTCGACAGCGGGCTCCTACGAGCAGTACTTC	CASSAHSTAGSYEQYF
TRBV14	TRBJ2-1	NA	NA	TGTGCCAGCAGCCAAGGGGAGGGGGATGAGCAGTTCTTC	CASSQGEGDEQFF
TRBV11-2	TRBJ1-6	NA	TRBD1	TGTGCCAGCAGCCAGGACAGGGGATATAATTCACCCCTCCACTTT	CASSQDRGYNSPLHF